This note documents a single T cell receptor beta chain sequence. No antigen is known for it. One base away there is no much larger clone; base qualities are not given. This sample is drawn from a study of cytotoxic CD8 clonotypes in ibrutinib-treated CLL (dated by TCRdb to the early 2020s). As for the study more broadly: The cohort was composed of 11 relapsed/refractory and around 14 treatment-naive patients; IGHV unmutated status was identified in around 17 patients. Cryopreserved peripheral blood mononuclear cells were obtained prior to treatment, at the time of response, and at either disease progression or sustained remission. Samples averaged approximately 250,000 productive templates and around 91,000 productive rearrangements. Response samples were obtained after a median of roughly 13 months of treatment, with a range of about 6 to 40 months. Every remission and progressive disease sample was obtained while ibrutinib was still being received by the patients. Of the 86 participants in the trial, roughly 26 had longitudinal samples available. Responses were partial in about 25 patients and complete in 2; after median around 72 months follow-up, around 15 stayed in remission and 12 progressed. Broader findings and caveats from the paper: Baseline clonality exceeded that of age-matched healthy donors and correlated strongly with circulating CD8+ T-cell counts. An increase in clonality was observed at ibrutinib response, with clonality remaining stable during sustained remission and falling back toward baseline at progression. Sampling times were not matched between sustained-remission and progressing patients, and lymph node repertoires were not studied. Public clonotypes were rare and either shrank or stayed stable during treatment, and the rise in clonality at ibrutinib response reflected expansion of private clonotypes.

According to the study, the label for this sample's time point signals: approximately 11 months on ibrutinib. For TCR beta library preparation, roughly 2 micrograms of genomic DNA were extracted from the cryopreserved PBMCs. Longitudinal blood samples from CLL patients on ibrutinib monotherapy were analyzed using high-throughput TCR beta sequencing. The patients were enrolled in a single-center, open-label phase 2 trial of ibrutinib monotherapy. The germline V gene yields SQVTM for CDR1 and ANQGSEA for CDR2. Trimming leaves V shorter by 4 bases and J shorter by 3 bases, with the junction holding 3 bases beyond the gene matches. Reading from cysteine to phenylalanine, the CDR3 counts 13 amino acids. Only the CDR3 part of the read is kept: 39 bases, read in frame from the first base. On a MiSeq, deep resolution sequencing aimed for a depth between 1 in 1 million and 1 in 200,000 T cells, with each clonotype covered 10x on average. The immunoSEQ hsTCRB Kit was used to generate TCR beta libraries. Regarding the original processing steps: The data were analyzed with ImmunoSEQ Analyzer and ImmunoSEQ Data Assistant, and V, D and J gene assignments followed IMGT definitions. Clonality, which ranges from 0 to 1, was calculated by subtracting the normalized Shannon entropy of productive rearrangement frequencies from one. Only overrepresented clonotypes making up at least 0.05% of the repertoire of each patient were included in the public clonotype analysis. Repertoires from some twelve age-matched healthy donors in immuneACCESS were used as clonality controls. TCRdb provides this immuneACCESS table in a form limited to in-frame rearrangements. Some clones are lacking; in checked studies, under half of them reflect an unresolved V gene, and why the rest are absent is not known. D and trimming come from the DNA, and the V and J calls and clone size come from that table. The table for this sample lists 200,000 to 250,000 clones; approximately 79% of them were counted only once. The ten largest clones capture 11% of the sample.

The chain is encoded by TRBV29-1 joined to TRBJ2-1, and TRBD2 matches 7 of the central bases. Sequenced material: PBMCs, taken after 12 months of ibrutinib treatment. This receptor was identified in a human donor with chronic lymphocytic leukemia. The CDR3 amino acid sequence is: CSVGSSGYNEQFF. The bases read TGCAGCGTTGGTTCTAGCGGCTACAATGAGCAGTTCTTC.